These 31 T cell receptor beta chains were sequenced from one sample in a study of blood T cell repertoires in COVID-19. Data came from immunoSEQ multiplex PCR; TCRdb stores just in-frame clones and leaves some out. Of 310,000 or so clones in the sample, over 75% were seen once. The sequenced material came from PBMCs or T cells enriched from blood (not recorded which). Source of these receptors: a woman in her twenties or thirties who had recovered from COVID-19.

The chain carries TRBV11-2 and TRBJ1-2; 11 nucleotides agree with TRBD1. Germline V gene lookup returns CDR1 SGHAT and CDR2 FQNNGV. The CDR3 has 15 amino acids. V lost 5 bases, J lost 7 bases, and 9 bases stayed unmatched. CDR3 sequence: CASSDRTGGAGGYTF. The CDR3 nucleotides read TGTGCCAGCAGCGACCGGACAGGGGGCGCGGGTGGCTACACCTTC.

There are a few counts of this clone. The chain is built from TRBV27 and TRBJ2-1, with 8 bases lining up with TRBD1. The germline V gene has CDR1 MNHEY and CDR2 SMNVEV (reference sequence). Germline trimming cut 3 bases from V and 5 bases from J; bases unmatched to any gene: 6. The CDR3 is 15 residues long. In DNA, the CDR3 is TGTGCCAGCAGTTTGTCGGGACAGGTAAACAATGAGCAGTTCTTC. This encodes CASSLSGQVNNEQFF.

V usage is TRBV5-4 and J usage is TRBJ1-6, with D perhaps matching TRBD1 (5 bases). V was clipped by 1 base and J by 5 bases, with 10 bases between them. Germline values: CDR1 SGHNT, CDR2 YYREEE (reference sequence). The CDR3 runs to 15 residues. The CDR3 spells CASSLRAGNNSPLHF. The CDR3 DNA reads TGTGCCAGCAGCTTGAGGGCAGGGAATAATTCACCCCTCCACTTT. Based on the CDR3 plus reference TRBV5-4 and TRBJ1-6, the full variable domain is ETGVTQSPTHLIKTRGQQVTLRCSSQSGHNTVSWYQQALGQGPQFIFQYYREEENGRGNFPPRFSGLQFPNYSSELNVNALELDDSALYLCASSLRAGNNSPLHFGNGTRLTVT.

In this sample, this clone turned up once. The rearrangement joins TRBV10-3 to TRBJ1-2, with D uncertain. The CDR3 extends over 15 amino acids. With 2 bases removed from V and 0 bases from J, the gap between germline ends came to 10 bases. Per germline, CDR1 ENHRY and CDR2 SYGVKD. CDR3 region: CAISEEVRSNYGYTF. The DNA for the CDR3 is TGTGCCATCAGTGAGGAAGTCAGATCTAACTATGGCTACACCTTC.

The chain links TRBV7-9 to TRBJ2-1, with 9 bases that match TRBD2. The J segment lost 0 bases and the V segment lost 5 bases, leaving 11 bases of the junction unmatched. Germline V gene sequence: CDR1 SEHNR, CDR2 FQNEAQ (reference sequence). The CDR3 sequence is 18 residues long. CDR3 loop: CASSLGTLAGVSYNEQFF. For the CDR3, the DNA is TGTGCCAGCAGCCTAGGTACCTTAGCGGGAGTCTCCTACAATGAGCAGTTCTTC. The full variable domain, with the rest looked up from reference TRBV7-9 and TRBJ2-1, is DTGVSQNPRHKITKRGQNVTFRCDPISEHNRLYWYRQTLGQGPEFLTYFQNEAQLEKSRLLSDRFSAERPKGSFSTLEIQRTEQGDSAMYLCASSLGTLAGVSYNEQFFGPGTRLTVL.

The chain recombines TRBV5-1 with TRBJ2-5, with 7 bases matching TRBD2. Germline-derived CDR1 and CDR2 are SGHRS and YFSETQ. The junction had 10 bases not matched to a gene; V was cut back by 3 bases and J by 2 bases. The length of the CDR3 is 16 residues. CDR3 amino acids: CASSSWEGGSQETQYF. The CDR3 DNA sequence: TGCGCCAGCAGCTCCTGGGAGGGCGGTAGTCAAGAGACCCAGTACTTC.

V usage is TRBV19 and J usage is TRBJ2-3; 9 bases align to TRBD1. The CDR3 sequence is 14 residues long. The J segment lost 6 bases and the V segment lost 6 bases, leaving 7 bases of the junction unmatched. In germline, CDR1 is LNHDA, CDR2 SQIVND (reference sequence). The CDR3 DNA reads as TGTGCCAGTAGGCGGGACAGGGCATCCGATACGCAGTATTTT. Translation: CASRRDRASDTQYF. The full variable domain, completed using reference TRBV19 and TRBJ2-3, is DGGITQSPKYLFRKEGQNVTLSCEQNLNHDAMYWYRQDPGQGLRLIYYSQIVNDFQKGDIAEGYSVSREKKESFPLTVTSAQKNPTAFYLCASRRDRASDTQYFGPGTRLTVL.

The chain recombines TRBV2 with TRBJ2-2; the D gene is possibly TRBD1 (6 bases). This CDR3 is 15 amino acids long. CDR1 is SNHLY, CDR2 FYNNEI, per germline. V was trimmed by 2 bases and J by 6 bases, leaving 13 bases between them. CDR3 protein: CASSEIWQGPGELFF. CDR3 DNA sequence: TGTGCCAGCAGTGAAATTTGGCAGGGGCCCGGGGAGCTGTTTTTT.

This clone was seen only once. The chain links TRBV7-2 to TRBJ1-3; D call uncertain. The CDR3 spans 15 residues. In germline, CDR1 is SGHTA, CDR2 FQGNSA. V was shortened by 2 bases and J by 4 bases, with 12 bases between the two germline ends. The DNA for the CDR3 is TGTGCCAGCAGCTTACTGACTCCGGGGGGAAACACCATATATTTT. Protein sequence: CASSLLTPGGNTIYF.

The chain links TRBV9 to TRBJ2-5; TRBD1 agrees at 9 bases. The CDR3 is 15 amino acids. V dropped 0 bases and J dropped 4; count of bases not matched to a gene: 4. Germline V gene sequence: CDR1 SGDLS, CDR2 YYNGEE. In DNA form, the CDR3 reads TGTGCCAGCAGCGTAGAGGGGACAGGGATAGAGACCCAGTACTTC. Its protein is CASSVEGTGIETQYF. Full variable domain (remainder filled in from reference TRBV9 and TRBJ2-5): DSGVTQTPKHLITATGQRVTLRCSPRSGDLSVYWYQQSLDQGLQFLIQYYNGEERAKGNILERFSAQQFPDLHSELNLSSLELGDSALYFCASSVEGTGIETQYFGPGTRLLVL.

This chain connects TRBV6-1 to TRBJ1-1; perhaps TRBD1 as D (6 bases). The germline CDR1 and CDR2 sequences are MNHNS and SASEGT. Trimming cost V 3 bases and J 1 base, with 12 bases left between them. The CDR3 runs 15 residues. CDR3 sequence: CASSDLGTTNTEAFF. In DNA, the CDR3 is TGTGCCAGCAGTGATCTGGGGACAACGAACACTGAAGCTTTCTTT.

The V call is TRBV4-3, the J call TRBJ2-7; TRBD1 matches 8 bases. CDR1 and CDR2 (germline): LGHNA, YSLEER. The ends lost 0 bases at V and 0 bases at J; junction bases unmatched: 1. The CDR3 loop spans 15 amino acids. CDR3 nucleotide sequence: TGCGCCAGCAGCCAAGACAGGGGGCCCTCCTACGAGCAGTACTTC. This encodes CASSQDRGPSYEQYF.

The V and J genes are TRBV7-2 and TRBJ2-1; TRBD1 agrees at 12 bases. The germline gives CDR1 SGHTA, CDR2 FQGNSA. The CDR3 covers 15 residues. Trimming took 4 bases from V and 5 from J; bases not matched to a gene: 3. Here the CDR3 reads CASSSGQGAHNEQFF. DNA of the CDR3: TGTGCCAGCAGCTCGGGACAGGGGGCTCACAATGAGCAGTTCTTC.

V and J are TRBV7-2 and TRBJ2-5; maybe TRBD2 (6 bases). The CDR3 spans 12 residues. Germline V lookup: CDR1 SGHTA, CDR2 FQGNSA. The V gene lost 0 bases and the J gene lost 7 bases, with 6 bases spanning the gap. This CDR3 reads CASSLARGTQYF. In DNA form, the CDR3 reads TGTGCCAGCAGCTTAGCGCGGGGGACCCAGTACTTC.

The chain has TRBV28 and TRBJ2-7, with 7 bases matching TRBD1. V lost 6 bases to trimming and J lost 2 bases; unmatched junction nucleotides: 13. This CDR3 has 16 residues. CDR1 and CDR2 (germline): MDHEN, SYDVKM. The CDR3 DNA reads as TGTGCCAGCAGCATACCACCGGGGACAGTAGCCTACGAGCAGTACTTC. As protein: CASSIPPGTVAYEQYF.

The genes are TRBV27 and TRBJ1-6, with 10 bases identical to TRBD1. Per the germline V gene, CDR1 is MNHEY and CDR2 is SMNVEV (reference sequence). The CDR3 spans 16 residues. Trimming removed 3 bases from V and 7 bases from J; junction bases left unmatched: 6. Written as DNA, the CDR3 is TGTGCCAGCAGTTTCTTCCTGGACAGGGGGAATTCACCCCTCCACTTT. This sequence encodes CASSFFLDRGNSPLHF.

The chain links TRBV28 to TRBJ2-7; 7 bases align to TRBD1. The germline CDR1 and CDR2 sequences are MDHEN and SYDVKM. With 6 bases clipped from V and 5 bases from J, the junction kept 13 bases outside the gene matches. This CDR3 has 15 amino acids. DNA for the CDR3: TGTGCCAGCAGCCATCTCTCGACAGGGCAGAACGAGCAGTACTTC. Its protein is CASSHLSTGQNEQYF.

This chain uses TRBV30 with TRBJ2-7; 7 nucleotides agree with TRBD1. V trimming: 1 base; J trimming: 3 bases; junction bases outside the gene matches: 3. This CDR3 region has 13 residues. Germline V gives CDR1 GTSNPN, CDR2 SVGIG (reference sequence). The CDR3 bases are TGTGCCTGGAGTGGGGGACAGAACTACGAGCAGTACTTC. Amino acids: CAWSGGQNYEQYF.

For the CDR3, the DNA is TGCGCCAGCAGGGGGACTGGATCTAACAATGAGCAGTTCTTC. Its protein is CASRGTGSNNEQFF. V usage is TRBV5-1 and J usage is TRBJ2-1, with a weak D call TRBD2 (6 bases). The CDR3 contains 14 residues. Germline V lookup: CDR1 SGHRS, CDR2 YFSETQ. Trimming removed 5 bases from V and 5 bases from J, with 14 bases in between.

In nucleotides, the CDR3 is TGTGCCAGCAGCTTACGGGGGGGGCCTGAAGCTTTCTTT. It specifies CASSLRGGPEAFF. The chain has TRBV11-2 and TRBJ1-1; tentative D call: TRBD1 (6 bases). CDR1 is SGHAT and CDR2 is FQNNGV in the germline V gene. This CDR3 contains 13 residues. V was trimmed by 2 bases and J by 6 bases, leaving 10 bases between them.

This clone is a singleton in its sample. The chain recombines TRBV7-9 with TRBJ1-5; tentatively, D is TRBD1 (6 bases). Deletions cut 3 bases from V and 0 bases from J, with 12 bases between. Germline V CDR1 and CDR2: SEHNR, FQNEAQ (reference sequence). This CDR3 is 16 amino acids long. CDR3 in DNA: TGTGCCAGCAGCTTCTCAGGGGCCAATAGCAATCAGCCCCAGCATTTT. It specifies CASSFSGANSNQPQHF.

Written as DNA, the CDR3 is TGTGCCAGCAGTCGAACATGGATTTACAGGGGAAGCAATCAGCCCCAGCATTTT. Protein: CASSRTWIYRGSNQPQHF. J is TRBJ1-5 and V is TRBV28; 7 nucleotides match TRBD1. This CDR3 has 18 amino acids. The V gene's germline CDR1 is MDHEN and CDR2 SYDVKM. V shed 5 bases, J shed 1 base, and the junction held 14 bases outside the gene matches.

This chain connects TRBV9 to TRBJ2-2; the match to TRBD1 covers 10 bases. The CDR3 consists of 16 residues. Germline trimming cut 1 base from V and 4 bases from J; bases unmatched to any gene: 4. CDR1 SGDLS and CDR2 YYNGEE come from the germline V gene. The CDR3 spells CASSVLGTGVTGELFF. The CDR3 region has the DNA TGTGCCAGCAGCGTATTGGGGACAGGGGTCACCGGGGAGCTGTTTTTT. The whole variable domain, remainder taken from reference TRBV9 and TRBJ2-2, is DSGVTQTPKHLITATGQRVTLRCSPRSGDLSVYWYQQSLDQGLQFLIQYYNGEERAKGNILERFSAQQFPDLHSELNLSSLELGDSALYFCASSVLGTGVTGELFFGEGSRLTVL.

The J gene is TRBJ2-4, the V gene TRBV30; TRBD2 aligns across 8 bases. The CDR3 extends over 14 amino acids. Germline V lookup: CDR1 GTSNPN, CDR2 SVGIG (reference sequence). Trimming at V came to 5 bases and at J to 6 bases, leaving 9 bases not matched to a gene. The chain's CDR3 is CAWGRGRGGNIQYF. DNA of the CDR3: TGTGCCTGGGGCCGGGGTCGGGGGGGAAACATTCAGTACTTC.

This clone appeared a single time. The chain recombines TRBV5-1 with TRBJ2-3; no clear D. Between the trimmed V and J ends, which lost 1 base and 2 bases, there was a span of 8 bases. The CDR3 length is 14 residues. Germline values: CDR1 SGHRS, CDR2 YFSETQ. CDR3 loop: CASSLRRYTDTQYF. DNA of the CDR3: TGCGCCAGCAGCTTGCGCCGGTACACAGATACGCAGTATTTT.

DNA of the CDR3: TGTGCCAGCAGTTCCACAGGGTACGAGGGCGGCTACGAGCAGTACTTC. Its protein product is CASSSTGYEGGYEQYF. The chain employs TRBV9 and TRBJ2-7; maybe TRBD1 (6 bases). With 5 bases removed from V and 3 bases from J, the gap between germline ends came to 21 bases. The germline CDR1 and CDR2 sequences are SGDLS and YYNGEE. This CDR3 region has 16 residues.

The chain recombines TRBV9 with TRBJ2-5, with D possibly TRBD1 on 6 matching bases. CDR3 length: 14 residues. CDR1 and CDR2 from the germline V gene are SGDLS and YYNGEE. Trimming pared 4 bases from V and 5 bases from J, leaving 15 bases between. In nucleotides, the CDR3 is TGTGCCAGCAGCACGCAGGGGCCTGGGGAGACCCAGTACTTC. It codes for CASSTQGPGETQYF.

This chain's CDR3 is CSVEWGASGNTIYF. The CDR3 nucleotides read TGCAGCGTTGAGTGGGGCGCATCTGGAAACACCATATATTTT. The chain combines TRBV29-1 with TRBJ1-3; perhaps TRBD1 as D (5 bases). The V gene's germline CDR1 is SQVTM and CDR2 ANQGSEA. The V gene lost 3 bases and the J gene lost 1 base, with 10 bases spanning the gap. The CDR3 runs to 14 residues.

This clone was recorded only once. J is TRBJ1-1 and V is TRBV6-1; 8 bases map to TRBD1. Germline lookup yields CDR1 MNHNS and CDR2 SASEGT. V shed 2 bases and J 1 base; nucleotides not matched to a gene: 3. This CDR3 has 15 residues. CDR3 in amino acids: CASSEQGAGNTEAFF. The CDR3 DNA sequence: TGTGCCAGCAGTGAACAGGGGGCCGGGAACACTGAAGCTTTCTTT.

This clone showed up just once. The CDR3 sequence is CASSLFPGDIQYF. The CDR3 nucleotides read TGTGCCAGCAGCTTATTTCCCGGGGACATTCAGTACTTC. V usage is TRBV7-3 and J usage is TRBJ2-4; possible D gene TRBD2, 5 bases. CDR3 length: 13 residues. Trimming shortened V by 2 bases and J by 8 bases, and 10 bases separated the two germline ends. Germline CDR1 SGHTA, CDR2 FQGTGA. The complete variable domain, with remaining parts taken from reference TRBV7-3 and TRBJ2-4, reads GAGVSQTPSNKVTEKGKYVELRCDPISGHTALYWYRQSLGQGPEFLIYFQGTGAADDSGLPNDRFFAVRPEGSVSTLKIQRTERGDSAVYLCASSLFPGDIQYFGAGTRLSVL.

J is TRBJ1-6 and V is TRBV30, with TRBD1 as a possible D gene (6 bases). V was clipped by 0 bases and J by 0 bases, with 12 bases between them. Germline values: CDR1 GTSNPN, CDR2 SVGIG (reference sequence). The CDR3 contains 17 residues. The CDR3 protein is CAWSVDRTGSYNSPLHF. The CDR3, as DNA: TGTGCCTGGAGTGTAGACAGGACGGGCTCCTATAATTCACCCCTCCACTTT.